The rows below give T cell receptor beta chains drawn from one sample of a study of T cells in Graves' hyperthyroidism and ophthalmopathy. Each CDR3 protein gets one entry after TCRdb re-called the multiplex PCR reads with MiXCR. The table records roughly 500,000 distinct CDR3 sequences, around 45% of them present only once. The sequenced sample was peripheral blood or thyroid tissue (not recorded which). The receptors derive from an adult woman with Graves' disease, either hyperthyroidism or ophthalmopathy (not recorded which). Both conserved end residues are part of each CDR3. A D gene is named only where the DNA matches it firmly. Clone sizes are given selectively: once, few, many, or a class where the clone is expanded.

j_gene	abundance	d_gene	v_gene	CDR3aa	CDR3nt
TRBJ2-6	once	NA	TRBV20-1	CSAFLGSGANVLTF	TGCAGTGCTTTTCTAGGCTCTGGGGCCAACGTCCTGACTTTC
TRBJ1-5	many	NA	TRBV6-1	CASSLQGDNQPQHF	TGTGCCAGCAGTTTACAGGGTGACAATCAGCCCCAGCATTTT
TRBJ1-1	NA	NA	TRBV5-1	CASSSVTVLNTEAFF	TGCGCCAGCAGCTCGGTAACAGTCCTGAACACTGAAGCTTTCTTT
TRBJ1-1	many	NA	TRBV7-9	CASTLGLEAFF	TGTGCCAGCACCCTTGGGCTTGAAGCTTTCTTT
TRBJ2-6	NA	NA	TRBV7-2	CASKQQTGGTLVGANVLTF	TGTGCCAGCAAACAGCAGACAGGAGGAACTCTCGTTGGGGCCAACGTCCTGACTTTC
TRBJ2-2	NA	NA	TRBV10-3	CAINGDTGELFF	TGTGCCATCAATGGAGACACCGGGGAGCTGTTTTTT
TRBJ2-7	once	TRBD1	TRBV11-1	CASSLTPGQGNYEQYF	TGTGCCAGCAGCTTAACCCCGGGACAGGGTAACTACGAGCAGTACTTC
TRBJ2-2	many	NA	TRBV7-9	CASGGPANTGELFF	TGTGCCAGCGGGGGACCGGCGAACACCGGGGAGCTGTTTTTT
TRBJ1-5	NA	NA	TRBV2	CACSGTGGSNQPQHF	TGTGCCTGCAGTGGAACGGGGGGTAGCAATCAGCCCCAGCATTTT
TRBJ2-5	NA	TRBD2	TRBV7-9	CASSLVMTSGTKTQYF	TGTGCCAGCAGCTTAGTAATGACTAGCGGGACCAAGACCCAGTACTTC
TRBJ2-7	NA	TRBD2	TRBV29-1	CSSGTSGTYEQYF	TGTAGCAGTGGGACTAGCGGAACCTACGAGCAGTACTTC
TRBJ2-5	many	TRBD2	TRBV20-1	CSARRPGLAGAVFRETQYF	TGCAGTGCTAGGAGACCTGGACTAGCGGGAGCTGTCTTCAGAGAGACCCAGTACTTC
TRBJ2-2	few	NA	TRBV7-9	CASSRTGTPNTGELFF	TGTGCCAGCAGCCGAACCGGGACACCGAACACCGGGGAGCTGTTTTTT
TRBJ2-2	NA	NA	TRBV7-9	CASSPDSNTGELFF	TGTGCCAGCAGTCCTGACAGTAACACCGGGGAGCTGTTTTTT
TRBJ1-5	many	NA	TRBV29-1	CSVEISTGQPQHF	TGCAGCGTTGAGATCAGTACAGGCCAGCCCCAGCATTTT
TRBJ1-4	NA	NA	TRBV7-6	CASSLVHEKLFF	TGTGCCAGCAGCTTAGTCCATGAAAAACTGTTTTTT
TRBJ1-1	NA	NA	TRBV4-1	CASSQLSPGNTEAFF	TGCGCCAGCAGCCAATTAAGCCCGGGCAACACTGAAGCTTTCTTT
TRBJ1-6	many	NA	TRBV28	CASGSPLHF	TGTGCCAGCGGTTCACCCCTCCACTTT
TRBJ2-3	NA	NA	TRBV20-1	CSASRAGLTDTQYF	TGCAGTGCTAGTCGAGCGGGCCTTACAGATACGCAGTATTTT
TRBJ1-4	NA	NA	TRBV27	CASGRQPLNEKLFF	TGTGCCAGCGGTCGACAGCCTCTTAATGAAAAACTGTTTTTT
TRBJ1-2	NA	NA	TRBV7-3	CASSDRTANNGYTF	TGTGCCAGCAGCGATCGGACAGCAAATAATGGCTACACCTTC
TRBJ1-5	NA	NA	TRBV20-1	CSGLGGTGQPQHF	TGCAGTGGTCTAGGGGGGACGGGCCAGCCCCAGCATTTT
TRBJ1-6	NA	TRBD1	TRBV7-9	CASSLQERTGVHSPLHF	TGTGCCAGCAGCTTACAAGAAAGGACAGGGGTACATTCACCCCTCCACTTT
TRBJ1-2	many	NA	TRBV7-3	CASSLRRSTNYGYTF	TGTGCCAGCAGCTTAAGGCGAAGTACTAACTATGGCTACACCTTC
TRBJ2-7	NA	NA	TRBV20-1	CSASRSYEQYF	TGCAGTGCTAGCCGATCCTACGAGCAGTACTTC
TRBJ2-2	many	TRBD1	TRBV7-3	CASRQGARTGELFF	TGTGCCAGCAGACAGGGGGCGCGCACCGGGGAGCTGTTTTTT
TRBJ1-2	NA	NA	TRBV9	CASNRDIDGSLPYGYTF	TGTGCCAGTAACAGGGATATCGATGGAAGTTTGCCCTATGGCTACACCTTC
TRBJ2-7	NA	TRBD2	TRBV29-1	CSLAGLRETYEQYF	TGCAGCTTGGCCGGTCTGCGGGAGACCTACGAGCAGTACTTC
TRBJ2-7	NA	TRBD2	TRBV7-2	CASSRGTRAGEQYF	TGTGCCAGCAGCCGAGGGACTAGGGCGGGCGAGCAGTACTTC
TRBJ1-1	NA	NA	TRBV2	CASTTAWTPNTEAFF	TGTGCCAGCACCACCGCTTGGACGCCGAACACTGAAGCTTTCTTT
TRBJ2-5	NA	NA	TRBV9	CASSAGGAKETHYF	TGTGCCAGCAGCGCGGGGGGCGCTAAAGAGACCCATTACTTC
TRBJ1-5	NA	NA	TRBV7-9	CASSLQGFRSEHF	TGTGCCAGCAGCTTACAGGGATTTCGCTCCGAGCATTTT
TRBJ2-5	NA	TRBD2	TRBV7-8	CASSFLAGGEETQYF	TGTGCCAGCAGCTTCCTGGCGGGAGGGGAAGAGACCCAGTACTTC
TRBJ2-2	NA	TRBD2	TRBV10-3	CAIRLGGGGTGELFF	TGTGCCATACGACTAGGTGGCGGGGGAACCGGGGAGCTGTTTTTT
TRBJ1-2	few	NA	TRBV29-1	CSVEEPSLYGYTF	TGCAGCGTTGAAGAGCCCAGTTTATATGGCTACACCTTC
TRBJ1-1	NA	NA	TRBV7-8	CASSQDSWTVEAFF	TGTGCCAGCAGCCAAGACTCATGGACAGTTGAAGCTTTCTTT
TRBJ2-2	many	TRBD1	TRBV20-1	CSASLMTGRPGELFF	TGCAGTGCTTCCTTAATGACAGGGCGGCCCGGGGAGCTGTTTTTT
TRBJ1-1	NA	TRBD1	TRBV20-1	CSARSPGQGRWGVDDTEAFF	TGCAGTGCTAGATCTCCGGGACAGGGGCGCTGGGGAGTTGACGACACTGAAGCTTTCTTT
TRBJ2-7	few	NA	TRBV7-2	CASSLEPAYEQYF	TGTGCCAGCAGTCTAGAGCCTGCCTACGAGCAGTACTTC
TRBJ2-3	NA	NA	TRBV7-9	CASEGDTQYF	TGTGCCAGCGAGGGAGATACGCAGTATTTT
TRBJ2-5	many	TRBD1	TRBV5-1	CASSLGTGGAETQYF	TGCGCCAGCAGCTTAGGGACAGGGGGCGCAGAGACCCAGTACTTC
TRBJ2-2	NA	TRBD1	TRBV19	CASSQQGARTGELFF	TGTGCCAGTAGTCAACAGGGGGCGCGGACCGGGGAGCTGTTTTTT
TRBJ1-2	few	NA	TRBV29-1	CSVVPGRDYGYTF	TGCAGCGTTGTTCCGGGGCGAGACTATGGCTACACCTTC
TRBJ1-1	few	NA	TRBV12-3/TRBV12-4	CASSAQHSGNTEAFF	TGTGCCAGCAGTGCCCAGCACTCTGGAAACACTGAAGCTTTCTTT
TRBJ1-2	NA	NA	TRBV5-5	CASSMTAAYGYTF	TGTGCCAGTAGTATGACGGCAGCCTATGGCTACACCTTC
TRBJ2-5	many	NA	TRBV5-1	CASSLEQTQYF	TGCGCCAGCAGCTTGGAACAGACCCAGTACTTC
TRBJ1-5	many	TRBD1	TRBV28	CASSRTGLNQPQHF	TGTGCCAGCAGTCGGACAGGGCTCAATCAGCCCCAGCATTTT
TRBJ1-3	many	TRBD1	TRBV7-9	CASSLSRGRSGNTIYF	TGTGCCAGCAGCTTATCGAGGGGGCGGTCTGGAAACACCATATATTTT
TRBJ2-5	many	NA	TRBV7-9	CASSPTGLQETQYF	TGTGCCAGCAGCCCGACGGGCCTGCAAGAGACCCAGTACTTC
TRBJ2-1	few	NA	TRBV29-1	CSVDYYNEQFF	TGCAGCGTTGATTACTACAATGAGCAGTTCTTC
TRBJ1-5	many	NA	TRBV7-2	CASSLTEQPQHF	TGTGCCAGCAGCTTAACCGAGCAGCCCCAGCATTTT
TRBJ1-5	NA	TRBD1	TRBV15	CATSTGTASNQPQHF	TGTGCCACCAGCACCGGGACAGCTAGCAATCAGCCCCAGCATTTT
TRBJ2-7	few	NA	TRBV11-2	CASSPSGANEQYF	TGTGCCAGCAGCCCCTCGGGGGCCAACGAGCAGTACTTC
TRBJ1-5	NA	NA	TRBV2	CASSVRGGVNQPQHF	TGTGCCAGCAGTGTAAGGGGTGGGGTCAATCAGCCCCAGCATTTT
TRBJ2-5	once	TRBD1	TRBV5-1	CASSLGQGDETQYF	TGCGCCAGCAGCTTGGGACAGGGTGACGAGACCCAGTACTTC
TRBJ2-7	NA	NA	TRBV10-3	CASSYKGASSYEQYF	TGTGCCAGCAGTTATAAAGGGGCCAGCTCCTACGAGCAGTACTTC
TRBJ1-1	once	TRBD1	TRBV2	CASSRGQAFLSTEAFF	TGTGCCAGCAGCAGGGGGCAAGCCTTTTTGAGCACTGAAGCTTTCTTT
TRBJ2-5	NA	TRBD1	TRBV29-1	CSVDRGRQETQYF	TGCAGCGTCGACAGGGGCCGTCAAGAGACCCAGTACTTC
TRBJ2-7	many	TRBD2	TRBV20-1	CSARALQTSSGEQYF	TGCAGTGCTAGGGCCTTACAGACTAGCTCCGGCGAGCAGTACTTC
TRBJ1-6	few	NA	TRBV25-1	CASYQQGVGSPLHF	TGTGCCAGCTACCAACAGGGAGTCGGTTCACCCCTCCACTTT